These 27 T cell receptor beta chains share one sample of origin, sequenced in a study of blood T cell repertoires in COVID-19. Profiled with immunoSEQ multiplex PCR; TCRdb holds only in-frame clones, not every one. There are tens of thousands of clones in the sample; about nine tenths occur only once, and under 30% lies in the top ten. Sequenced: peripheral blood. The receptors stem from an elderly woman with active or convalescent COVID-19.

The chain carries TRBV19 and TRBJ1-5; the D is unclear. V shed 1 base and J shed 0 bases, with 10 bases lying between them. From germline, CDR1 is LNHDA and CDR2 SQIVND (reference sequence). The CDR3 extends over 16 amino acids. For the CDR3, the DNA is TGTGCCAGTAGTATAGGTCGTACAGATAGCAATCAGCCCCAGCATTTT. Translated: CASSIGRTDSNQPQHF.

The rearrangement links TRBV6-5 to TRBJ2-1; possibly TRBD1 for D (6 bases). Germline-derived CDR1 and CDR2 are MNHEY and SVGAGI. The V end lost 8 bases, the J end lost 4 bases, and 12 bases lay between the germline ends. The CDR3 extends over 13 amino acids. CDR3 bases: TGTGCCAGCGGGACACCTAATTACAATGAGCAGTTCTTC. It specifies CASGTPNYNEQFF.

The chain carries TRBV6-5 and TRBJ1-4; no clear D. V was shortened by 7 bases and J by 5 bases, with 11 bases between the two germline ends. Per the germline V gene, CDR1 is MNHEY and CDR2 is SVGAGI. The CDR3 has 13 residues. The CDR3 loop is CASKRFQNEKLFF. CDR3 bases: TGTGCCAGCAAGAGGTTCCAAAATGAAAAACTGTTTTTT.

The DNA for the CDR3 is TGTGCCAGCAGTCGGGACAGGGGGGACACCGGGGAGCTGTTTTTT. Translating it yields CASSRDRGDTGELFF. The chain is built from TRBV6-5 and TRBJ2-2; 11 bases line up with TRBD1. Germline V lookup: CDR1 MNHEY, CDR2 SVGAGI. After removal of 5 bases from V and 3 bases from J, the junction contained 2 bases not matched to a gene. This CDR3 comprises 15 residues.

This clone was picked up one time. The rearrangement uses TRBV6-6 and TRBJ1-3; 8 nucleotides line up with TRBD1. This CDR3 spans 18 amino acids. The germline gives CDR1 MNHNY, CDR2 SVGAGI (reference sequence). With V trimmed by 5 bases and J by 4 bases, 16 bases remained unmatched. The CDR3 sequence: CASSRSGTGQAVGNTIYF. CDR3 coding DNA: TGTGCCAGCAGTAGATCGGGGACGGGACAGGCGGTGGGAAACACCATATATTTT.

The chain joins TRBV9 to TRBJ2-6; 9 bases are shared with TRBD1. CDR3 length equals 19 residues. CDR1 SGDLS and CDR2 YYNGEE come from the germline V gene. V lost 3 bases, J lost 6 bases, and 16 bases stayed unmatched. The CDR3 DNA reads TGTGCCAGCAGCGCAAGTACCGGGACAGGGATTCGGGTGGCCAACGTCCTGACTTTC. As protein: CASSASTGTGIRVANVLTF.

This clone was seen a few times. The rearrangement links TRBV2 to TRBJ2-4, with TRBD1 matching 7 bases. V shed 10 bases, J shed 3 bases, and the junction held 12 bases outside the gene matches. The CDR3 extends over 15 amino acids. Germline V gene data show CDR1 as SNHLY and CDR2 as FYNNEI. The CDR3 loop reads CATSRRTGNKNIQYF. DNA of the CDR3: TGTGCCACCTCCCGGAGGACAGGAAACAAAAACATTCAGTACTTC.

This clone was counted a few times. CDR3: CASRLTSGANYEQYF. As DNA, the CDR3 is TGTGCCAGCAGGTTGACTAGCGGGGCAAACTACGAGCAGTACTTC. The V call is TRBV3-1 (or the pseudogene TRBV3-2), the J call TRBJ2-7, with 11 bases aligning to TRBD2. The CDR3 length is 15 residues. Germline values: CDR1 LGHDT, CDR2 YNNKEL (reference sequence). V lost 6 bases to trimming and J lost 3 bases; unmatched junction nucleotides: 7.

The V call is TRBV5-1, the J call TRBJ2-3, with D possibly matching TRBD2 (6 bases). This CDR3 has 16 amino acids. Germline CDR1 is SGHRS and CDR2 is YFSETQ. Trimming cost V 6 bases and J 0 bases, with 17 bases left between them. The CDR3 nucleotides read TGCGCCAGCAACCCACGGGGAGGACCTAGCACAGATACGCAGTATTTT. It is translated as CASNPRGGPSTDTQYF.

The CDR3 here is CASRVCPAIYF. The CDR3 DNA reads TGTGCCAGCAGGGTCTGCCCGGCCATATATTTT. This chain uses TRBV25-1 with TRBJ1-3; no reliable D call. CDR3 length equals 11 residues. CDR1 and CDR2 from the germline V gene are MGHDK and SYGVNS. The V gene lost 6 bases and the J gene lost 11 bases, with 11 bases spanning the gap.

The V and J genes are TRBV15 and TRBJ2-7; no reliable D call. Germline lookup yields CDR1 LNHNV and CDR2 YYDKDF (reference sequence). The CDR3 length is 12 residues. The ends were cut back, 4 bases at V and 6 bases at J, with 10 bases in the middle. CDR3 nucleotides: TGTGCCACCAGCAACAGTGGCCGCGAGCAGTACTTC. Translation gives CATSNSGREQYF.

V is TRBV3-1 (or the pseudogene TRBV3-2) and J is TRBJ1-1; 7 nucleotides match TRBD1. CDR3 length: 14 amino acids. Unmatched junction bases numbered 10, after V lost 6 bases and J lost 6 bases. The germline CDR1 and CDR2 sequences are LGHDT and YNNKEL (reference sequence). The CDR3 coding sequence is TGTGCCAGCAGTCCACAGGGGATTGGAGCTGAAGCTTTCTTT. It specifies CASSPQGIGAEAFF.

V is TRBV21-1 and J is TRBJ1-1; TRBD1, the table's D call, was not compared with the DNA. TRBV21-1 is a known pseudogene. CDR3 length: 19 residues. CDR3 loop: CASSRLSSRRAGMNTEAFF. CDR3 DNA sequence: TGTGCCAGCAGCAGACTCTCTTCGCGCAGAGCAGGGATGAACACTGAAGCTTTCTTT.

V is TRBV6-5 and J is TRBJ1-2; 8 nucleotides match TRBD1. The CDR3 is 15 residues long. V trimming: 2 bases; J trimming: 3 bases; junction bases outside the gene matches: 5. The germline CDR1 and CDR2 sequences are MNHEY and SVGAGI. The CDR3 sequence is CASSYRTGGDYGYTF. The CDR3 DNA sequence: TGTGCCAGCAGTTACCGTACAGGGGGTGACTATGGCTACACCTTC.

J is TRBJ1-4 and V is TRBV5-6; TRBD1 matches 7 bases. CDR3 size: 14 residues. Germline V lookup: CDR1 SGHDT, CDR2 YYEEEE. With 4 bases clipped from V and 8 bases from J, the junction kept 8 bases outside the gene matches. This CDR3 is CASSPGGTKEKLFF. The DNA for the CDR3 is TGTGCCAGCAGCCCAGGGGGAACGAAGGAAAAACTGTTTTTT.

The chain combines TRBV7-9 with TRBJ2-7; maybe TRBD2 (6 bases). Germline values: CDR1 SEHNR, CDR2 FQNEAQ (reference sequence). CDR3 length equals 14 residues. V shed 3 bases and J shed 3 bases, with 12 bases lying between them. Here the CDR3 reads CASSFTSLRYEQYF. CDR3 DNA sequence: TGTGCCAGCAGCTTCACTAGCCTTCGCTACGAGCAGTACTTC.

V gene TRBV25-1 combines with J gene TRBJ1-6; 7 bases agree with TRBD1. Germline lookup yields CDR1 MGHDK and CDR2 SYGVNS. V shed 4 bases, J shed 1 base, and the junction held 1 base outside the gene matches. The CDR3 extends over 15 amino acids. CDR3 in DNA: TGTGCCAGCAGTGGACAGGGATCCTATAATTCACCCCTCCACTTT. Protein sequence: CASSGQGSYNSPLHF.

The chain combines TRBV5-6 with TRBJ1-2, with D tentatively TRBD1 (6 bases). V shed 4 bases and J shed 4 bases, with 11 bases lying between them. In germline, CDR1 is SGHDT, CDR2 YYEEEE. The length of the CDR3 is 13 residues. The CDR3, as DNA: TGTGCCAGCAGCCAGGACAGCTTCTATGGCTACACCTTC. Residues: CASSQDSFYGYTF.

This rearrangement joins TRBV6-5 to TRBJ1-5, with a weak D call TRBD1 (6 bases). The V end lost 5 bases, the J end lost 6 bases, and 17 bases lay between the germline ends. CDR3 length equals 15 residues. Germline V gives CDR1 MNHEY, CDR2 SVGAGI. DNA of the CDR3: TGTGCCAGCAGTAGCGAGACAGGACGGGGTCAGCCCCAGCATTTT. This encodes CASSSETGRGQPQHF.

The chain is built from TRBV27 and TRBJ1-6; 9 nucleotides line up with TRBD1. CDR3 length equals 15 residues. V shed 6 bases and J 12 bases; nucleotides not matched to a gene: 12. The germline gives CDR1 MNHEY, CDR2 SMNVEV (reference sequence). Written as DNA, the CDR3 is TGTGCCAGCAGGGGGGAACAGGGGGCGTGGAGACCCCTCCACTTT. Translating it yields CASRGEQGAWRPLHF.

CDR3 protein: CASSLGLAGSYNEQFF. The CDR3, as DNA: TGTGCCAGCAGCTTAGGACTAGCGGGGAGTTACAATGAGCAGTTCTTC. This chain connects TRBV7-3 to TRBJ2-1; 12 nucleotides agree with TRBD2. Germline trimming cut 2 bases from V and 4 bases from J; bases unmatched to any gene: 3. The CDR3 loop spans 16 amino acids. Germline V gene data show CDR1 as SGHTA and CDR2 as FQGTGA.

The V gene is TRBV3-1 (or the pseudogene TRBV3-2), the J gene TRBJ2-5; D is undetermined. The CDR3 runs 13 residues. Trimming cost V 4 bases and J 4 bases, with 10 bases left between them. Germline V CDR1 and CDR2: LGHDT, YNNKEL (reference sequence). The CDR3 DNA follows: TGTGCCAGCAGCCTCCTCCGGAGAGAGACCCAGTACTTC. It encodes CASSLLRRETQYF.

This CDR3 is CASREGNEKLFF. The CDR3 DNA follows: TGCGCCAGCAGGGAGGGCAATGAAAAACTGTTTTTT. The chain employs TRBV5-1 and TRBJ1-4; no definite D call. Trimming shortened V by 5 bases and J by 5 bases, and 7 bases separated the two germline ends. Germline V gene sequence: CDR1 SGHRS, CDR2 YFSETQ. The CDR3 has 12 residues.

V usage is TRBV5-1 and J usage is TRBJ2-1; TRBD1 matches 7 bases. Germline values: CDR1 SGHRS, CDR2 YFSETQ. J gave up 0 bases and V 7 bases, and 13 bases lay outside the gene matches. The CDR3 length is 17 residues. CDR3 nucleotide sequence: TGCGCCAGCTTAGCATTTCCGGGACAGAGCTCCTACAATGAGCAGTTCTTC. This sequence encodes CASLAFPGQSSYNEQFF. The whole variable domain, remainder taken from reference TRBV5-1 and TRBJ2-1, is KAGVTQTPRYLIKTRGQQVTLSCSPISGHRSVSWYQQTPGQGLQFLFEYFSETQRNKGNFPGRFSGRQFSNSRSEMNVSTLELGDSALYLCASLAFPGQSSYNEQFFGPGTRLTVL.

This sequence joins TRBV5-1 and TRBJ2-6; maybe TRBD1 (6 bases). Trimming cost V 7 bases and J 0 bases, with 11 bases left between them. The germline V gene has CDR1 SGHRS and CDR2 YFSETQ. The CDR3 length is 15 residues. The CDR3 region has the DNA TGCGCCAGCCTGCCAGGGGCCTCTGGGGCCAACGTCCTGACTTTC. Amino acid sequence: CASLPGASGANVLTF.

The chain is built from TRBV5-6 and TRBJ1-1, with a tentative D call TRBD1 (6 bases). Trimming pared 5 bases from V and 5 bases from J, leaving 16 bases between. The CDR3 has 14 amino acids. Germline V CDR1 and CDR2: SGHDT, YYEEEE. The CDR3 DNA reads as TGTGCCAGCAGATACCCAGGGGACACTACTGAAGCTTTCTTT. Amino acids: CASRYPGDTTEAFF. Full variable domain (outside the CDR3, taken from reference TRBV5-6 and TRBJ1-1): DAGVTQSPTHLIKTRGQQVTLRCSPKSGHDTVSWYQQALGQGPQFIFQYYEEEERQRGNFPDRFSGHQFPNYSSELNVNALLLGDSALYLCASRYPGDTTEAFFGQGTRLTVV.

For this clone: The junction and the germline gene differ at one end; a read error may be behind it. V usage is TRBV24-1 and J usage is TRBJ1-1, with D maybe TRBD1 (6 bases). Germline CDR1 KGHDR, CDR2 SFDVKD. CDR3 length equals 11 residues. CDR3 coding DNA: TGTGCCACCAGTGATTTACAGGGTTTTCACTTT. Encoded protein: CATSDLQGFHF.